This entry lists 28 T cell receptor beta chains sequenced from one sample in a study of blood T cell dynamics during melanoma immunotherapy. Specified time point: pre-treatment baseline. Only in-frame clones appear in the TCRdb table, and some are missing; sequencing was by immunoSEQ multiplex PCR. The sample holds approximately 9,700 clones; 85% to 90% are singletons and the top ten take over 30%. Source: blood, taken from a patient treated with checkpoint blockade. These receptors were collected from a human donor with melanoma.

The CDR3 DNA is TGTGCCAGCTCACCCCCCGGGGGGAGAATGAACACTGAAGCTTTCTTT. Translated, it gives CASSPPGGRMNTEAFF. The rearrangement uses TRBV18 and TRBJ1-1; possibly TRBD1 for D (5 bases). Germline V CDR1 and CDR2: KGHSH, LQKENI. Trimming took off 3 bases at V and 0 bases at J, with 14 bases between the two ends. The CDR3 is 16 amino acids.

This chain connects TRBV5-1 to TRBJ1-1; maybe TRBD1 (5 bases). This CDR3 spans 13 amino acids. Germline CDR1 is SGHRS and CDR2 is YFSETQ. Trimming shortened V by 4 bases and J by 6 bases, and 13 bases separated the two germline ends. The CDR3 DNA reads TGCGCCAGCAGCGGGCCTGGGGCGTCTGAAGCTTTCTTT. Translated, it gives CASSGPGASEAFF.

The rearrangement joins TRBV6-6 to TRBJ2-2, with D possibly TRBD1 on 6 matching bases. In germline, CDR1 is MNHNY, CDR2 SVGAGI (reference sequence). The length of the CDR3 is 14 residues. V was shortened by 10 bases and J by 5 bases, with 17 bases between the two germline ends. In DNA form, the CDR3 reads TGTGCCACCCTTACAGGGAGATGGACCGGGGAGCTGTTTTTT. This codes for CATLTGRWTGELFF.

Within the sample, this clone is medium-sized (0.01 to 0.1%). The sample carries other DNA sequences with the same CDR3. The chain joins TRBV6-5 to TRBJ1-5; D may be TRBD1 (5 bases). V was shortened by 6 bases and J by 4 bases, with 16 bases between the two germline ends. The CDR3 consists of 15 residues. CDR1 and CDR2 from the germline V gene are MNHEY and SVGAGI. The CDR3 DNA sequence: TGTGCCAGCAGCCTCCTGGGGGGGGGAAATCAGCCCCAGCATTTT. It encodes CASSLLGGGNQPQHF.

V is TRBV28 and J is TRBJ1-4; 11 bases fit TRBD1. CDR3 length: 14 residues. Germline V CDR1 and CDR2: MDHEN, SYDVKM. The V segment lost 5 bases and the J segment 7 bases; nucleotides outside the gene matches: 3. CDR3 bases: TGTGCCAGCAGTAGGACAGGGGGCGGTGAAAAACTGTTTTTT. Translated: CASSRTGGGEKLFF.

This chain uses TRBV27 with TRBJ2-7; D not certain. Germline CDR1 MNHEY, CDR2 SMNVEV (reference sequence). The CDR3 extends over 13 amino acids. V dropped 3 bases and J dropped 2 bases, with 8 bases sitting between them. This chain's CDR3 is CASSLRDAYEQYF. CDR3 coding DNA: TGTGCCAGCAGTTTGAGAGACGCCTACGAGCAGTACTTC.

V gene TRBV6-5 combines with J gene TRBJ2-2; TRBD2 matches 8 bases. Germline V CDR1 and CDR2: MNHEY, SVGAGI. The V segment lost 10 bases and the J segment 4 bases; nucleotides outside the gene matches: 8. The CDR3 runs 14 residues. The CDR3 region has the DNA TGTGCCACCCGGGGGGGTCGAGGCACCGGGGAGCTGTTTTTT. Its translation is CATRGGRGTGELFF.

This clone has a handful of counts. This chain joins TRBV27 and TRBJ2-7; TRBD2 matches at 13 bases. After removal of 3 bases from V and 7 bases from J, the junction contained 6 bases not matched to a gene. The CDR3 runs to 15 residues. From germline, CDR1 is MNHEY and CDR2 SMNVEV (reference sequence). DNA of the CDR3: TGTGCCAGCAGTTTCGGACTAGCGGGAGTGGGGGAGCAGTACTTC. Its protein is CASSFGLAGVGEQYF.

This clone was seen just once. The chain carries TRBV6-6 and TRBJ2-6; the D call may be TRBD1 or TRBD2 (5 bases each). This CDR3 is 14 amino acids long. The V gene's germline CDR1 is MNHNY and CDR2 SVGAGI (reference sequence). Between the trimmed V and J ends, which lost 8 bases and 4 bases, there was a span of 12 bases. CDR3 nucleotides: TGTGCCAGCGCCCCCGGGGCCGGGGCCAACGTCCTGACTTTC. This translates into CASAPGAGANVLTF.

This chain uses TRBV27 with TRBJ1-1, with 7 bases identical to TRBD1. The CDR3 extends over 13 amino acids. V was clipped by 5 bases and J by 8 bases; unmatched bases: 8. CDR1 and CDR2 from the germline V gene are MNHEY and SMNVEV (reference sequence). CDR3 bases: TGTGCCAGCAGTAGCCACAGGGGTAGGGAAGCTTTCTTT. Translated, it gives CASSSHRGREAFF.

The rearrangement joins TRBV28 to TRBJ2-2, with D perhaps TRBD2 (6 bases). Per the germline V gene, CDR1 is MDHEN and CDR2 is SYDVKM. Trimming cost V 1 base and J 7 bases, with 13 bases left between them. This CDR3 region has 15 residues. The DNA of the CDR3 is TGTGCCAGCAGTTTATATCCGCGGGATGGCGGGGAGCTGTTTTTT. It encodes CASSLYPRDGGELFF. The full variable domain, completed using reference TRBV28 and TRBJ2-2, is DVKVTQSSRYLVKRTGEKVFLECVQDMDHENMFWYRQDPGLGLRLIYFSYDVKMKEKGDIPEGYSVSREKKERFSLILESASTNQTSMYLCASSLYPRDGGELFFGEGSRLTVL.

The chain uses TRBV29-1 and TRBJ2-5; 8 bases line up with TRBD1. The J call is doubtful: the DNA matches TRBJ2-7 better. CDR3 length: 11 amino acids. Looked up from germline, CDR1 is SQVTM and CDR2 is ANQGSEA. The CDR3 DNA is TGCAGCGGCACAGGGGGCTACGAGCAGTACTTC. Protein product: CSGTGGYEQYF.

The chain carries TRBV7-9 and TRBJ2-4; a possible D gene is TRBD1 (6 bases). The CDR3 extends over 13 amino acids. Trimming shortened V by 2 bases and J by 9 bases, and 11 bases separated the two germline ends. Looked up from germline, CDR1 is SEHNR and CDR2 is FQNEAQ (reference sequence). The CDR3 sequence: CASSLPPGAIQYF. In DNA form, the CDR3 reads TGTGCCAGCAGCTTACCCCCAGGGGCCATTCAGTACTTC.

The chain recombines TRBV29-1 with TRBJ2-3, with D possibly being TRBD1 (6 bases). Germline CDR1 and CDR2: SQVTM and ANQGSEA. Trimming removed 4 bases from V and 4 bases from J, with 9 bases in between. This CDR3 spans 12 amino acids. CDR3 sequence reads: CSVGQDSDTQYF. As DNA, the CDR3 is TGCAGCGTTGGACAGGACTCAGATACGCAGTATTTT.

This clone was seen once. The genes are TRBV6-6 and TRBJ2-1; a possible D gene is TRBD2 (5 bases). Germline CDR1 and CDR2: MNHNY and SVGAGI (reference sequence). V lost 6 bases, J lost 4 bases, and 16 bases lay in between. There are 15 residues in the CDR3. CDR3 protein: CASSREGRVYNEQFF. The DNA of the CDR3 is TGTGCCAGCAGCCGAGAAGGGCGGGTATACAATGAGCAGTTCTTC.

V and J are TRBV28 and TRBJ2-5, with D perhaps being TRBD1 or TRBD2 (5 bases each). Deletions cut 6 bases from V and 4 bases from J, with 21 bases between. The germline V gene has CDR1 MDHEN and CDR2 SYDVKM. The CDR3 loop spans 16 amino acids. Written as DNA, the CDR3 is TGTGCCAGCAGCCTCGATTGGGACCCCATATTAGAGACCCAGTACTTC. It specifies CASSLDWDPILETQYF.

The chain links TRBV11-1 to TRBJ2-3; D is tentatively TRBD1 or TRBD2 (5 bases each). Germline values: CDR1 SGHAT, CDR2 FQDESV (reference sequence). V was cut by 3 bases and J by 1 base, with 14 bases left in between. The CDR3 loop spans 16 amino acids. CDR3 in DNA: TGTGCCAGCAGCTTCCCCCGGGGCGGTGGCACAGATACGCAGTATTTT. Amino acids: CASSFPRGGGTDTQYF. Using reference TRBV11-1 and TRBJ2-3 for the parts outside the CDR3, the full variable domain is EAEVAQSPRYKITEKSQAVAFWCDPISGHATLYWYRQILGQGPELLVQFQDESVVDDSQLPKDRFSAERLKGVDSTLKIQPAELGDSAMYLCASSFPRGGGTDTQYFGPGTRLTVL.

This clone was recorded once. The chain joins TRBV18 to TRBJ2-2, with a tentative D call TRBD2 (5 bases). The germline V and J ends were trimmed by 6 bases and 0 bases, with 17 bases remaining between them. This CDR3 is 17 amino acids long. CDR1 is KGHSH, CDR2 LQKENI, per germline. The DNA for the CDR3 is TGTGCCAGCTCCCCCAACGACCGGGGTACGAACACCGGGGAGCTGTTTTTT. It specifies CASSPNDRGTNTGELFF.

The chain couples TRBV18 to TRBJ2-2; D might be TRBD2 (5 bases). This CDR3 has 11 amino acids. CDR1 and CDR2 (germline): KGHSH, LQKENI. Trimming took off 11 bases at V and 7 bases at J, with 11 bases between the two ends. The chain's CDR3 is CAGLAGGELFF. CDR3 coding DNA: TGTGCCGGGCTAGCTGGCGGGGAGCTGTTTTTT.

The genes are TRBV2 and TRBJ2-3; possible D gene TRBD2, 5 bases. The CDR3 is made up of 15 amino acids. V shed 8 bases and J shed 4 bases, with 19 bases lying between them. Germline values: CDR1 SNHLY, CDR2 FYNNEI. The CDR3 region has the DNA TGTGCCAGCGGCGGTTCGGCGGGTCGTCCAGATACGCAGTATTTT. As protein: CASGGSAGRPDTQYF.

V gene TRBV28 combines with J gene TRBJ2-1, with 7 bases identical to TRBD2. This CDR3 has 16 residues. Germline V gene sequence: CDR1 MDHEN, CDR2 SYDVKM. Trimming cost V 5 bases and J 4 bases; bases outside gene matches: 11. The CDR3, as DNA: TGTGCCAGCAGTCCCCCCTTGGCAGCGGGGTACAATGAGCAGTTCTTC. This encodes CASSPPLAAGYNEQFF.

This clone showed up just once. The chain couples TRBV5-4 to TRBJ2-3; D gene ambiguous. Germline V gives CDR1 SGHNT, CDR2 YYREEE (reference sequence). V was clipped by 3 bases and J by 4 bases, with 9 bases between them. This CDR3 comprises 13 residues. In DNA, the CDR3 is TGTGCCAGCAGCTCCCCCGGTTCAGATACGCAGTATTTT. Its translation is CASSSPGSDTQYF. Based on the CDR3 plus reference TRBV5-4 and TRBJ2-3, the full variable domain is ETGVTQSPTHLIKTRGQQVTLRCSSQSGHNTVSWYQQALGQGPQFIFQYYREEENGRGNFPPRFSGLQFPNYSSELNVNALELDDSALYLCASSSPGSDTQYFGPGTRLTVL.

The chain combines TRBV28 with TRBJ2-3; D possibly corresponds to TRBD1 (6 bases). This CDR3 spans 14 amino acids. V was clipped by 4 bases and J by 4 bases, with 12 bases between them. In germline, CDR1 is MDHEN, CDR2 SYDVKM. DNA of the CDR3: TGTGCCAGCAGTTGGGGCAGGGGATCAGATACGCAGTATTTT. This codes for CASSWGRGSDTQYF.

The chain joins TRBV7-9 to TRBJ1-2, with D possibly TRBD1 on 6 matching bases. The ends were cut back, 5 bases at V and 0 bases at J, with 13 bases in the middle. The CDR3 consists of 15 residues. Looked up from germline, CDR1 is SEHNR and CDR2 is FQNEAQ (reference sequence). The DNA of the CDR3 is TGTGCCAGCAGCCCCCGACAGGAACCTAACTATGGCTACACCTTC. This sequence encodes CASSPRQEPNYGYTF.

This clone occurred once. The genes are TRBV7-3 and TRBJ2-7; D is possibly TRBD1 (6 bases). From germline, CDR1 is SGHTA and CDR2 FQGTGA. Trimming took 6 bases from V and 3 from J, leaving 18 bases between them. The CDR3 is 15 amino acids. This chain's CDR3 is CASSYAGTPGYEQYF. The CDR3 bases are TGTGCCAGCAGTTACGCCGGGACACCAGGCTACGAGCAGTACTTC.

This clone has a single count. The chain couples TRBV6-6 to TRBJ2-1; the D is unclear. Germline lookup yields CDR1 MNHNY and CDR2 SVGAGI (reference sequence). This CDR3 region has 14 residues. V lost 5 bases, J lost 5 bases, and 13 bases lay in between. DNA of the CDR3: TGTGCCAGCAGTCCGCGGTTCGGAGACAATGAGCAGTTCTTC. Amino acid sequence: CASSPRFGDNEQFF.

This sequence joins TRBV5-1 and TRBJ2-3; no firm D call. The V gene's germline CDR1 is SGHRS and CDR2 YFSETQ. The CDR3 has 16 residues. The V end was cut by 3 bases, the J end by 0 bases, with 14 bases between. CDR3 in amino acids: CASSWAGQASTDTQYF. The CDR3 DNA sequence: TGCGCCAGCAGCTGGGCCGGGCAGGCTAGCACAGATACGCAGTATTTT.

V usage is TRBV27 and J usage is TRBJ2-5; 8 bases line up with TRBD2. Germline V gene lookup returns CDR1 MNHEY and CDR2 SMNVEV (reference sequence). The CDR3 is 16 amino acids. V shed 4 bases and J 2 bases; nucleotides not matched to a gene: 9. The CDR3 sequence is CASSSLGSGTQETQYF. CDR3 bases: TGTGCCAGCAGTTCCCTGGGTAGCGGGACACAAGAGACCCAGTACTTC.